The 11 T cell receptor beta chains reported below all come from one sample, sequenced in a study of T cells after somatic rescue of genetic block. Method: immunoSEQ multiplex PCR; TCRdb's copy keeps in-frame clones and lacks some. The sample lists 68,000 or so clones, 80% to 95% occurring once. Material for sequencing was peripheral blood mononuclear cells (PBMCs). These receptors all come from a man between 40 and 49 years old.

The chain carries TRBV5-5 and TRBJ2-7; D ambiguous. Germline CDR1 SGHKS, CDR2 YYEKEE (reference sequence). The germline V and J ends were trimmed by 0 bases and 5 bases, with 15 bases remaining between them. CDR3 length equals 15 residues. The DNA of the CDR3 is TGTGCCAGCAGCTTGGAAGGCCACCTATCCCACGAGCAGTACTTC. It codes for CASSLEGHLSHEQYF. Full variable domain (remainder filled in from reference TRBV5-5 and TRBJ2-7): DAGVTQSPTHLIKTRGQQVTLRCSPISGHKSVSWYQQVLGQGPQFIFQYYEKEERGRGNFPDRFSARQFPNYSSELNVNALLLGDSALYLCASSLEGHLSHEQYFGPGTRLTVT.

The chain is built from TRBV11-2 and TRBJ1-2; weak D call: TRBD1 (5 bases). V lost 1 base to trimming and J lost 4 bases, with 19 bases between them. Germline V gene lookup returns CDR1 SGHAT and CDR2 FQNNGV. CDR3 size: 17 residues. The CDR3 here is CASSLGGDAGLGYGYTF. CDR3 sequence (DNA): TGTGCCAGCAGCTTAGGCGGGGACGCCGGGCTGGGCTATGGCTACACCTTC.

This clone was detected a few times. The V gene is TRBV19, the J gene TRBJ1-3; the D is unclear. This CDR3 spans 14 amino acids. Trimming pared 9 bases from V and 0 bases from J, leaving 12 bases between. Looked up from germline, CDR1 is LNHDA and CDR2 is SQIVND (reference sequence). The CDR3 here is CASTLKYSGNTIYF. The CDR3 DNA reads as TGTGCCAGCACACTAAAGTACTCTGGAAACACCATATATTTT.

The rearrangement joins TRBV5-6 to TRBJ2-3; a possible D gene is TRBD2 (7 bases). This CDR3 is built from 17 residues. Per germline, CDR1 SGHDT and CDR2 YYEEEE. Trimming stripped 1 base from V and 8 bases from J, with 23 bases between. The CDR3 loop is CASSLPLRGGRVVTQYF. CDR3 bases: TGTGCCAGCAGCTTGCCCCTTCGAGGGGGGAGGGTTGTTACGCAGTATTTT.

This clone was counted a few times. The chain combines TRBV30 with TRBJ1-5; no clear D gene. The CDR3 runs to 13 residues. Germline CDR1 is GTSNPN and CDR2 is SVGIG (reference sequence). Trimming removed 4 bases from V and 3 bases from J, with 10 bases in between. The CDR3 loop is CAWTMGNNQPQHF. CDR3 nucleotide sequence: TGTGCCTGGACCATGGGAAACAATCAGCCCCAGCATTTT.

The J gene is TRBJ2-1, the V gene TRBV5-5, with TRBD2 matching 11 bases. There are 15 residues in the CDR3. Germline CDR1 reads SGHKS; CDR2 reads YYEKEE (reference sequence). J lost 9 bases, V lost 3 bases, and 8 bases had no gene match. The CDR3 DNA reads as TGTGCCAGCAGCTCACTAGCGGGAGCGGCTGGTGAGCAGTTCTTC. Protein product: CASSSLAGAAGEQFF.

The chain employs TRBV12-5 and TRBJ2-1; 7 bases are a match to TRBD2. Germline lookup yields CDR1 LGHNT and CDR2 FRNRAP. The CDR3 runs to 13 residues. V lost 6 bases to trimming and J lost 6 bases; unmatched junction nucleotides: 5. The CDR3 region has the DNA TGTGCTAGTGGCCGGGAGGTTATCAATGAGCAGTTCTTC. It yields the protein CASGREVINEQFF. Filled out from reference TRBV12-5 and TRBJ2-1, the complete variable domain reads DARVTQTPRHKVTEMGQEVTMRCQPILGHNTVFWYRQTMMQGLELLAYFRNRAPLDDSGMPKDRFSAEMPDATLATLKIQPSEPRDSAVYFCASGREVINEQFFGPGTRLTVL.

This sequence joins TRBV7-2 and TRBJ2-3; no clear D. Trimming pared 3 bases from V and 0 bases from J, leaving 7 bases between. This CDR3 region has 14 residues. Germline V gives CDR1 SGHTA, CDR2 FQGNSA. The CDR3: CASSFSSSTDTQYF. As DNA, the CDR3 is TGTGCCAGCAGCTTTTCGTCTAGCACAGATACGCAGTATTTT.

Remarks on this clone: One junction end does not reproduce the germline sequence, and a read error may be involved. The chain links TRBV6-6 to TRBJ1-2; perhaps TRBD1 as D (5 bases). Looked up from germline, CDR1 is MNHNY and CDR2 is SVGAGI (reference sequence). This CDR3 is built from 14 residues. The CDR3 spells CASSYSAGREGYTF. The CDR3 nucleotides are TGTGCCAGCAGCTACTCGGCAGGGAGGGAGGGCTACACCTTC.

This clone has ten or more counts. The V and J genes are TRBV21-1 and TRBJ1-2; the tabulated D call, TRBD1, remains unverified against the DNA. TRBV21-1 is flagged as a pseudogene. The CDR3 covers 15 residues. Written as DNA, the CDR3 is TGTGCCAGCAGCAAAGGCCCCCAGGGGTATTGTGGCTACACCTTC. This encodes CASSKGPQGYCGYTF.

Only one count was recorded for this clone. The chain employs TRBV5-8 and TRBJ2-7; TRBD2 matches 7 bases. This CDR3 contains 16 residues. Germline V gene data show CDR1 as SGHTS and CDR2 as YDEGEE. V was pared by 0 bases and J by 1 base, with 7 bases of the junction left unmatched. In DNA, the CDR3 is TGTGCCAGCAGCTTGGCAACGGGACTACGTTCCTACGAGCAGTACTTC. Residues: CASSLATGLRSYEQYF.